The 16 T cell receptor beta chains reported below all come from one sample, sequenced in a study of shared clonotypes between healthy human individuals. Data came from immunoSEQ multiplex PCR; TCRdb stores just in-frame clones and leaves some out. Counted here are a few million clones, 90% to 97% occurring once; the ten biggest clones make up roughly 0.13%. The sequenced sample consisted of naive CD4+ T cells sorted from blood. The subset: CD45RA+ positively selected. The receptors here all came from a man between 18 and 29 years old in good health.

The chain combines TRBV19 with TRBJ2-7; D is ambiguous. Germline V gene lookup returns CDR1 LNHDA and CDR2 SQIVND (reference sequence). The CDR3 loop spans 16 amino acids. Deletions cut 4 bases from V and 0 bases from J, with 16 bases between. The CDR3 bases are TGTGCCAGTAGTACGCTGGGCCAGGTTAGCTCCTACGAGCAGTACTTC. Residues: CASSTLGQVSSYEQYF.

The CDR3 nucleotides read TGTGCCAGCACCCAAGACAGGGGGTATACTGAAGCTTTCTTT. Its translation is CASTQDRGYTEAFF. This chain joins TRBV7-2 and TRBJ1-1; 9 positions match TRBD1. Germline V gene sequence: CDR1 SGHTA, CDR2 FQGNSA. The V and J ends lost 7 bases and 5 bases, in that order; junction bases with no gene match: 8. CDR3 length: 14 residues.

CDR3 in amino acids: CAHGGPDSGNTIYF. CDR3 sequence (DNA): TGTGCCCACGGCGGGCCGGACTCTGGAAACACCATATATTTT. The chain is built from TRBV28 and TRBJ1-3; no clear D gene. CDR1 and CDR2 (germline): MDHEN, SYDVKM. Trimming removed 11 bases from V and 0 bases from J, with 14 bases in between. The CDR3 length is 14 residues. Supplemented by reference TRBV28 and TRBJ1-3, the full variable domain reads DVKVTQSSRYLVKRTGEKVFLECVQDMDHENMFWYRQDPGLGLRLIYFSYDVKMKEKGDIPEGYSVSREKKERFSLILESASTNQTSMYLCAHGGPDSGNTIYFGEGSWLTVV.

V and J are TRBV7-2 and TRBJ1-6, with TRBD1 as a possible D gene (6 bases). The CDR3 is 19 residues long. The germline V gene encodes CDR1 SGHTA and CDR2 FQGNSA. Trimming pared 6 bases from V and 0 bases from J, leaving 21 bases between. The CDR3 nucleotides read TGTGCCAGCAGGAATCGGGTTGGAGGGGGAAGCTCCTATAATTCACCCCTCCACTTT. This translates into CASRNRVGGGSSYNSPLHF.

Only one count was recorded for this clone. Other DNA sequences within the sample encode an identical CDR3. V gene TRBV25-1 combines with J gene TRBJ1-2; D is uncertain. Germline V gene lookup returns CDR1 MGHDK and CDR2 SYGVNS. V was shortened by 5 bases and J by 4 bases, with 5 bases between the two germline ends. The CDR3 length is 11 residues. Here the CDR3 reads CASSQGYGYTF. Here the CDR3 DNA reads TGTGCCAGCAGTCAAGGCTATGGCTACACCTTC.

The V and J genes are TRBV19 and TRBJ2-7; TRBD1 aligns across 10 bases. Germline CDR1 LNHDA, CDR2 SQIVND (reference sequence). V shed 3 bases, J shed 2 bases, and the junction held 16 bases outside the gene matches. CDR3 length equals 19 residues. In DNA form, the CDR3 reads TGTGCCAGTAGTATGTCGCCGGGACAGGGGCCAAGTTTTCCCTACGAGCAGTACTTC. It yields the protein CASSMSPGQGPSFPYEQYF.

The CDR3: CASSTDYTVNHEQYF. CDR3 nucleotides: TGTGCCAGTAGTACCGATTACACTGTTAACCACGAGCAGTACTTC. This rearrangement joins TRBV19 to TRBJ2-7; D is uncertain. There are 15 residues in the CDR3. Germline values: CDR1 LNHDA, CDR2 SQIVND (reference sequence). Trimming took off 4 bases at V and 5 bases at J, with 18 bases between the two ends.

J is TRBJ2-7 and V is TRBV6-6; the D is unclear. CDR3 length equals 11 residues. The V end was cut by 0 bases, the J end by 12 bases, with 9 bases between. In germline, CDR1 is MNHNY, CDR2 SVGAGI (reference sequence). The CDR3 protein is CASSYSNRWYF. The CDR3 DNA reads TGTGCCAGCAGTTACTCGAACCGGTGGTACTTC.

The chain recombines TRBV30 with TRBJ2-5; the D gene is possibly TRBD2 (5 bases). This CDR3 is built from 14 residues. V lost 0 bases and J 7 bases, leaving 15 bases between the germline ends. Germline V gene sequence: CDR1 GTSNPN, CDR2 SVGIG (reference sequence). CDR3 DNA sequence: TGTGCCTGGAGTGTCGGGTTACCCGAGGGGACCCAGTACTTC. It encodes CAWSVGLPEGTQYF.

The chain combines TRBV30 with TRBJ1-2; TRBD1 is a possible D gene (5 bases). Deletions cut 2 bases from V and 6 bases from J, with 16 bases between. From germline, CDR1 is GTSNPN and CDR2 SVGIG (reference sequence). CDR3 length: 14 residues. The CDR3 region is CAWSLTVQVDGYTF. In DNA form, the CDR3 reads TGTGCCTGGAGTCTAACCGTACAGGTAGATGGCTACACCTTC.

About this clone: Within the sample, other DNA sequences also encode this same CDR3. The CDR3 region has the DNA TGTGCCAGCAGTGAAGGCGGATTGAACACTGAAGCTTTCTTT. It encodes CASSEGGLNTEAFF. The chain employs TRBV6-1 and TRBJ1-1; D is undetermined. This CDR3 spans 14 amino acids. Deletions cut 1 base from V and 0 bases from J, with 6 bases between. CDR1 is MNHNS, CDR2 SASEGT, per germline.

This clone was detected only a few times. The chain combines TRBV19 with TRBJ1-2, with 10 bases matching TRBD1. The CDR3 consists of 14 residues. Germline CDR1 and CDR2: LNHDA and SQIVND (reference sequence). After removal of 3 bases from V and 5 bases from J, the junction contained 3 bases not matched to a gene. DNA of the CDR3: TGTGCCAGTAGTATCTGGGACAGGGGATATGGCTACACCTTC. Translation: CASSIWDRGYGYTF.

This rearrangement joins TRBV6-1 to TRBJ1-6; D gene uncertain. V dropped 1 base and J dropped 6 bases, with 7 bases sitting between them. Germline values: CDR1 MNHNS, CDR2 SASEGT. The CDR3 length is 14 residues. CDR3 residues: CASSEGVPNSPLHF. CDR3 coding DNA: TGTGCCAGCAGTGAAGGAGTCCCTAATTCACCCCTCCACTTT.

The V and J genes are TRBV7-9 and TRBJ2-3; 8 bases map to TRBD1. Per the germline V gene, CDR1 is SEHNR and CDR2 is FQNEAQ (reference sequence). Losses at the gene ends were 5 bases for V and 7 bases for J; bases not matched to a gene: 5. The length of the CDR3 is 13 residues. CDR3 bases: TGTGCCAGCAGCCCGCGACAGGGGAATACGCAGTATTTT. Translated: CASSPRQGNTQYF.

This chain links TRBV7-2 with TRBJ1-1; TRBD1 aligns across 8 bases. This CDR3 region has 14 residues. Losses at the gene ends were 4 bases for V and 5 bases for J; bases not matched to a gene: 6. Germline V CDR1 and CDR2: SGHTA, FQGNSA. CDR3 amino acids: CASSYRDRRTEAFF. Written as DNA, the CDR3 is TGTGCCAGCAGCTACCGGGACAGGAGAACTGAAGCTTTCTTT.

This chain links TRBV5-1 with TRBJ1-1, with D unresolved. This CDR3 has 14 residues. Trimming shortened V by 0 bases and J by 1 base, and 7 bases separated the two germline ends. CDR1 is SGHRS and CDR2 is YFSETQ in the germline V gene. The CDR3: CASSLGRTNTEAFF. CDR3 DNA sequence: TGCGCCAGCAGCTTGGGCCGGACGAACACTGAAGCTTTCTTT.